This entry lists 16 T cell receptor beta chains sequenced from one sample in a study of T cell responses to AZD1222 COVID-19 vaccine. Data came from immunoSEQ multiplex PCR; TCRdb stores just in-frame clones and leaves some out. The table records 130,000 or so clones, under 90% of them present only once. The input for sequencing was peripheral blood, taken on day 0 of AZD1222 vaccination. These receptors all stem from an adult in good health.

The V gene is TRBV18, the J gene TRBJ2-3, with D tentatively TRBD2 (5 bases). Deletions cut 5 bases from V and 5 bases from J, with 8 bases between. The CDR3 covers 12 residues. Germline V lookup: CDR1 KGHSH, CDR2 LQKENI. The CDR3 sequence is CASSAAGDTQYF. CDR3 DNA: TGTGCCAGCTCAGCTGCGGGAGATACGCAGTATTTT.

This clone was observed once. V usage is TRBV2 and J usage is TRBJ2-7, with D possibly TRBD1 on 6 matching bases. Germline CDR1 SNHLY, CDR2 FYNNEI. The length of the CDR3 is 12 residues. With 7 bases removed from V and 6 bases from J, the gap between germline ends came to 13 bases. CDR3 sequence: CASKDRFIEQYF. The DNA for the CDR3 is TGTGCCAGCAAAGACAGGTTCATCGAGCAGTACTTC.

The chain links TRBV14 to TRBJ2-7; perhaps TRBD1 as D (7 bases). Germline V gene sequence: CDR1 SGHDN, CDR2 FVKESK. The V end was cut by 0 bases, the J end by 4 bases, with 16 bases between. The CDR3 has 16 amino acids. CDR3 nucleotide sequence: TGTGCCAGCAGCCAAGAACCCCTCAGGGGGGAATACGAGCAGTACTTC. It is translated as CASSQEPLRGEYEQYF. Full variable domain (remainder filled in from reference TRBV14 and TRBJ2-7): EAGVTQFPSHSVIEKGQTVTLRCDPISGHDNLYWYRRVMGKEIKFLLHFVKESKQDESGMPNNRFLAERTGGTYSTLKVQPAELEDSGVYFCASSQEPLRGEYEQYFGPGTRLTVT.

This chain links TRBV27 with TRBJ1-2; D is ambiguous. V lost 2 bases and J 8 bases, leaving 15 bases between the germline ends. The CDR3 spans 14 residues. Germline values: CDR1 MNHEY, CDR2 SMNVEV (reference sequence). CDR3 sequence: CASSLSRQSRGYTF. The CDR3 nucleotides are TGTGCCAGCAGTTTAAGCCGGCAGTCCAGGGGCTACACCTTC.

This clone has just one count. The CDR3: CAWSVWGAGGNTIYF. The CDR3 coding sequence is TGTGCCTGGAGTGTTTGGGGGGCCGGCGGAAACACCATATATTTT. This sequence joins TRBV30 and TRBJ1-3; weak D call: TRBD1 (6 bases). V was pared by 0 bases and J by 4 bases, with 13 bases between. CDR3 length: 15 residues. Germline values: CDR1 GTSNPN, CDR2 SVGIG (reference sequence).

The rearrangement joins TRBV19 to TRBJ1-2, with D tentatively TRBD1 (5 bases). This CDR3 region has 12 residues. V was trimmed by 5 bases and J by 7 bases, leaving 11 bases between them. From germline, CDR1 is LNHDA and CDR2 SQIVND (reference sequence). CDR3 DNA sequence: TGTGCCAGTAGTGGGGGTAGGAGTGGCTACACCTTC. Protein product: CASSGGRSGYTF.

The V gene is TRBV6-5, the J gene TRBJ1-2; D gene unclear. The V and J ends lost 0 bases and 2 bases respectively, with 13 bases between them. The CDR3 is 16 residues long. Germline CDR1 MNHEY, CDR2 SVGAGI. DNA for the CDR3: TGTGCCAGCAGTTACTCGGAAAGGACCCTCAACTATGGCTACACCTTC. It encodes CASSYSERTLNYGYTF.

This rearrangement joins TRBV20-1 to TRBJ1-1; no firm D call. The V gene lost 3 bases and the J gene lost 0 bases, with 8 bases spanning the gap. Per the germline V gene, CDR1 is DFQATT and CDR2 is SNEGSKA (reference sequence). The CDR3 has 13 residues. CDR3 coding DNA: TGCAGTGCTAGTAGGCCACTGAACACTGAAGCTTTCTTT. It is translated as CSASRPLNTEAFF.

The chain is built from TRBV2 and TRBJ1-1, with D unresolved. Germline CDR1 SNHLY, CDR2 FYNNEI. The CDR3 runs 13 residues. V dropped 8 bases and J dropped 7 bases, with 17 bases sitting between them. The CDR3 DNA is TGTGCCAGCCTCTCCGGACCCGAGGTTGAAGCTTTCTTT. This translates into CASLSGPEVEAFF.

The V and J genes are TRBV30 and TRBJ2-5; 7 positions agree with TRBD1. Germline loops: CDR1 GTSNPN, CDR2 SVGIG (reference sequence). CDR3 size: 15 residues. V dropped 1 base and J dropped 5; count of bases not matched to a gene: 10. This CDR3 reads CAWSDKGARRETQYF. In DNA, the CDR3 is TGTGCCTGGAGTGACAAGGGGGCTCGTCGGGAGACCCAGTACTTC.

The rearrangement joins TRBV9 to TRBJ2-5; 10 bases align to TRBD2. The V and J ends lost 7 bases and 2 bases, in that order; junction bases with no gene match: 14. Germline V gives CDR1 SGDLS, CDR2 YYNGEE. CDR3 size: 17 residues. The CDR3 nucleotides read TGTGCCAGCGGCCGTCGCGGGAGCGGGGGGGCGCAAGAGACCCAGTACTTC. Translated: CASGRRGSGGAQETQYF.

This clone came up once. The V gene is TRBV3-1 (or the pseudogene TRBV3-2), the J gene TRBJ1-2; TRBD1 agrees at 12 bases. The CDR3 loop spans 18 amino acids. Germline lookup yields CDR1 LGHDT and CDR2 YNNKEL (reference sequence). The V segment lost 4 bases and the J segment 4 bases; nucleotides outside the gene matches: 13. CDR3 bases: TGTGCCAGCAGCCCCACCCTGGGGGACAGGGGGCCCGGCTATGGCTACACCTTC. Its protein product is CASSPTLGDRGPGYGYTF.

The CDR3: CAWTLIGPGGYTF. Written as DNA, the CDR3 is TGTGCCTGGACATTGATAGGGCCAGGCGGCTACACCTTC. The chain couples TRBV30 to TRBJ1-2; D is unclear. The CDR3 runs to 13 residues. V lost 4 bases to trimming and J lost 8 bases, with 17 bases between them. Per the germline V gene, CDR1 is GTSNPN and CDR2 is SVGIG (reference sequence).

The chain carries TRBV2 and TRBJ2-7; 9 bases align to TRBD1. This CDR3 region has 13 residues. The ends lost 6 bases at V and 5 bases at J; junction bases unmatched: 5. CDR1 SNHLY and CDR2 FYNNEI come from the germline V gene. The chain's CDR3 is CASSRDRENEQYF. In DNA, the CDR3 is TGTGCCAGCAGCCGGGACAGGGAAAACGAGCAGTACTTC.

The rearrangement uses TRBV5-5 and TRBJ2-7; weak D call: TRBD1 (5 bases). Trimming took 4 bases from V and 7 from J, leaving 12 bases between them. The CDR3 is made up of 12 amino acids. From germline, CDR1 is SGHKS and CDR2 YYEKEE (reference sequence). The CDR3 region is CASSRVGAEQYF. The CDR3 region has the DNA TGTGCCAGCAGCCGCGTTGGGGCGGAGCAGTACTTC.

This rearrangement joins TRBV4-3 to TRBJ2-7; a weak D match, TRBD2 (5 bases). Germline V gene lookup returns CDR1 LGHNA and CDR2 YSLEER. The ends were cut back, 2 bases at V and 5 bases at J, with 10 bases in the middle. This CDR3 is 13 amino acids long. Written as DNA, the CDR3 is TGCGCCAGCAGCCAATTAAGGGAGCACGAGCAGTACTTC. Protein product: CASSQLREHEQYF.